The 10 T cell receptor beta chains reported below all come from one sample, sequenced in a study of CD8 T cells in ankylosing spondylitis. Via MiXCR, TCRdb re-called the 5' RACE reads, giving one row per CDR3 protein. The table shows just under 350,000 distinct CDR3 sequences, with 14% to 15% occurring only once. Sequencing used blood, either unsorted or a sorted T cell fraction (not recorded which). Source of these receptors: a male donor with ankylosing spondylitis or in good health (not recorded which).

The CDR3 spells CASSSSGSWETQYF. For the CDR3, the DNA is TGCGCCAGCAGCTCTAGCGGCTCTTGGGAGACCCAGTACTTC. This chain joins TRBV5-1 and TRBJ2-5, with 7 bases aligning to TRBD2. There are 14 residues in the CDR3. Unmatched junction bases numbered 7, after V lost 3 bases and J lost 5 bases. Germline CDR1 reads SGHRS; CDR2 reads YFSETQ.

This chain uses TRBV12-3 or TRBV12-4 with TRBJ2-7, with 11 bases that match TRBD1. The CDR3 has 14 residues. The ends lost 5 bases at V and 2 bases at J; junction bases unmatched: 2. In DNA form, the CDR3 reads TGTGCCAGCAGTGGGGGACAGGGGGCCTACGAGCAGTACTTC. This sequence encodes CASSGGQGAYEQYF.

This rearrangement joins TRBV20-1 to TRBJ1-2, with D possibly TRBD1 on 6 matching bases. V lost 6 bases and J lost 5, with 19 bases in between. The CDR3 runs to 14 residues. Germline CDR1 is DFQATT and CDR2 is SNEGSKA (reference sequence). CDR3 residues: CSATRGGGAYGYTF. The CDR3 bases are TGCAGTGCCACCCGCGGAGGGGGAGCATATGGCTACACCTTC.

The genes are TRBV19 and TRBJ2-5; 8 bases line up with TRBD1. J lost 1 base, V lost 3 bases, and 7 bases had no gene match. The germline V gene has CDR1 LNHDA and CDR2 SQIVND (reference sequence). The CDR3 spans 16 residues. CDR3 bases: TGTGCCAGTAGTATCCCCGGACAGGGAAGCCAAGAGACCCAGTACTTC. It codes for CASSIPGQGSQETQYF. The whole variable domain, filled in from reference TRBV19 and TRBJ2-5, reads DGGITQSPKYLFRKEGQNVTLSCEQNLNHDAMYWYRQDPGQGLRLIYYSQIVNDFQKGDIAEGYSVSREKKESFPLTVTSAQKNPTAFYLCASSIPGQGSQETQYFGPGTRLLVL.

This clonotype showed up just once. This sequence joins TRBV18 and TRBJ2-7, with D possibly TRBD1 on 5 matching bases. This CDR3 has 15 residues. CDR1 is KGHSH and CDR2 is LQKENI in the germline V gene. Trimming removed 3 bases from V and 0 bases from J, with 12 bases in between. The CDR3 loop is CASSPPRERSYEQYF. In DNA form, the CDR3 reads TGTGCCAGCTCACCCCCCAGGGAACGCTCCTACGAGCAGTACTTC.

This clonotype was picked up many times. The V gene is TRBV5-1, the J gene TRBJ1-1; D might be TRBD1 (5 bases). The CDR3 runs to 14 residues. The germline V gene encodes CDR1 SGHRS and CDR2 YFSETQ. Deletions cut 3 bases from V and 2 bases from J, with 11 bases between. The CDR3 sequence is CASSSTTVNTEAFF. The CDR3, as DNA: TGCGCCAGCAGCTCGACGACAGTAAACACTGAAGCTTTCTTT. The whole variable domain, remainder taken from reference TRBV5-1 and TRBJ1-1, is KAGVTQTPRYLIKTRGQQVTLSCSPISGHRSVSWYQQTPGQGLQFLFEYFSETQRNKGNFPGRFSGRQFSNSRSEMNVSTLELGDSALYLCASSSTTVNTEAFFGQGTRLTVV.

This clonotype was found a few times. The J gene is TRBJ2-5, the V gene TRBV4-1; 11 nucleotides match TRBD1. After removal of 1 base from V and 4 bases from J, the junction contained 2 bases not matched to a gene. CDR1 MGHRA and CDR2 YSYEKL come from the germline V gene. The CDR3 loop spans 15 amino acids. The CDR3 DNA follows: TGCGCCAGCAGCCAAGTCGGGACAGGGGGAGAGACCCAGTACTTC. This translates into CASSQVGTGGETQYF.

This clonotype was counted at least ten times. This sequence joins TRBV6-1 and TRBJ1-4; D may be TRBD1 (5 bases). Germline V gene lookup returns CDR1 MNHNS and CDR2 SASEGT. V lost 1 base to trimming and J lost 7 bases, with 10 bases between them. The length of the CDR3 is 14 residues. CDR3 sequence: CASSEGTLSEKLFF. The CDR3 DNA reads TGTGCCAGCAGTGAAGGGACACTCTCTGAAAAACTGTTTTTT.

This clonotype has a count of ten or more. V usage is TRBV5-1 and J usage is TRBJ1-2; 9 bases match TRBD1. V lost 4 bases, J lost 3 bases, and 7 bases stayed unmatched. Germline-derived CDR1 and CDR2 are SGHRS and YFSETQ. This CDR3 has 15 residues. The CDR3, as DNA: TGCGCCAGCAGCCCCGGGACAGGGTTGGACTATGGCTACACCTTC. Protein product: CASSPGTGLDYGYTF. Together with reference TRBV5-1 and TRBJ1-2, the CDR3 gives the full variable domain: KAGVTQTPRYLIKTRGQQVTLSCSPISGHRSVSWYQQTPGQGLQFLFEYFSETQRNKGNFPGRFSGRQFSNSRSEMNVSTLELGDSALYLCASSPGTGLDYGYTFGSGTRLTVV.

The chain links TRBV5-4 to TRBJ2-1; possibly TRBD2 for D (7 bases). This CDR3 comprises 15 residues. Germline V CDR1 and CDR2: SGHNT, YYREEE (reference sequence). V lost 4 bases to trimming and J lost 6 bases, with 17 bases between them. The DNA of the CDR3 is TGTGCCAGCAGCGACGCAACCCGGGGGGCCAATGAGCAGTTCTTC. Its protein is CASSDATRGANEQFF.